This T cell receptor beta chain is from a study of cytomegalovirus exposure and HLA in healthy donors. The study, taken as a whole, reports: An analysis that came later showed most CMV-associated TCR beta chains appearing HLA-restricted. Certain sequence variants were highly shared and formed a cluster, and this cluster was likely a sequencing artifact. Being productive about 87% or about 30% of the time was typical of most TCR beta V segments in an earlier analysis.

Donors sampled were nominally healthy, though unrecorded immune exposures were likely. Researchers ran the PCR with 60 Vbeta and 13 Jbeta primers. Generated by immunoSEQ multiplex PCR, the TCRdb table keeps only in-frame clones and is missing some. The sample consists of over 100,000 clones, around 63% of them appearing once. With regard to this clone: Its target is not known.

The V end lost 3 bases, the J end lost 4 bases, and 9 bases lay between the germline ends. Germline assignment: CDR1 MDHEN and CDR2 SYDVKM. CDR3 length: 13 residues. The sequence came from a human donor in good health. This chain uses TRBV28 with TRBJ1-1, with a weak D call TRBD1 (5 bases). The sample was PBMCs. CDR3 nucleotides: TGTGCCAGCAGTTTGGGGGGGACCACTGAAGCTTTCTTT. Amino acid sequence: CASSLGGTTEAFF.